This is a list of T cell receptor beta chains from one sample in a study of cytomegalovirus exposure and HLA in healthy donors. Sequencing used immunoSEQ multiplex PCR; TCRdb keeps in-frame clones, though not all of them. The table records 68,000 or so clones, 70% to 90% of them present only once. The sequenced sample consisted of PBMCs. The source is a woman aged 18-35 years in good health and CMV-seronegative. CDR3s include the opening cysteine and the closing phenylalanine or tryptophan. The order of the fields is V gene, J gene, clone size, D gene, CDR3 DNA, CDR3 protein. A D gene is named only where the DNA matches it firmly. Size is stated for part of the rows, as once, few or many counts, or as a class when the clone is expanded.

V gene: TRBV2
J gene: TRBJ1-6
clone size: few
D gene: TRBD1
CDR3 DNA: TGTGCCAGAAGACAGGGGGAATCACCCCTCCACTTT
CDR3 protein: CARRQGESPLHF

V gene: TRBV5-5
J gene: TRBJ1-5
clone size: -
D gene: -
CDR3 DNA: TGTGCCAGCAGCTCACATATCAGGGATAGCAATCAGCCCCAGCATTTT
CDR3 protein: CASSSHIRDSNQPQHF

V gene: TRBV20-1
J gene: TRBJ2-5
clone size: -
D gene: -
CDR3 DNA: TGCAGTGCAGCCCATGGAGAGACCCAGTACTTC
CDR3 protein: CSAAHGETQYF

V gene: TRBV18
J gene: TRBJ1-2
clone size: -
D gene: TRBD1
CDR3 DNA: TGTGCCAGCTCACCTCGGACAGGGGGCTCCTATGGCTACACCTTC
CDR3 protein: CASSPRTGGSYGYTF

V gene: TRBV7-9
J gene: TRBJ2-7
clone size: -
D gene: -
CDR3 DNA: TGTGCCAGCAGCTTAGGGGCCCGGGAGCGGACTTACGAGCAGTACTTC
CDR3 protein: CASSLGARERTYEQYF

V gene: TRBV7-9
J gene: TRBJ2-5
clone size: once
D gene: TRBD2
CDR3 DNA: TGTGCCAGCAGCCGTGGGGGGGGTCCCCGGGAGACCCAGTACTTC
CDR3 protein: CASSRGGGPRETQYF

V gene: TRBV25-1
J gene: TRBJ2-1
clone size: -
D gene: -
CDR3 DNA: TGTGCCAGCAGTGTGTCGGGGTTCTACAATGAGCAGTTCTTC
CDR3 protein: CASSVSGFYNEQFF

V gene: TRBV21-1
J gene: TRBJ1-5
clone size: once
D gene: -
CDR3 DNA: TGTGCCAGCAGCAAAGGTGAGACAGCATATAGCAATCAGCCCCAGCATTTT
CDR3 protein: CASSKGETAYSNQPQHF

V gene: TRBV27
J gene: TRBJ2-7
clone size: -
D gene: -
CDR3 DNA: TGTGCCAGCAGTGCCGACGTTTCCGGGTACGAGCAGTACTTC
CDR3 protein: CASSADVSGYEQYF

V gene: TRBV4-2
J gene: TRBJ1-1
clone size: -
D gene: -
CDR3 DNA: TGTGCCAGCAGCTCCAGGCGGGCTGAAGCTTTCTTT
CDR3 protein: CASSSRRAEAFF